This TCR beta chain was identified in a study of T cells in Graves' hyperthyroidism and ophthalmopathy. PBMCs were derived from 10 ml fresh peripheral blood. Trimming removed 3 bases at V and 0 bases at J, with 20 bases between. Germline loops: CDR1 GTSNPN, CDR2 SVGIG (reference sequence). The CDR3 has 17 residues. This clonotype was seen ten or more times. No antigen is known for it. RNA transcripts were the template for amplifying TCR beta CDR3 regions. First-round RT-PCR targeting the TCR CDR3 was performed with the HTBI primer set. TCRdb recomputed calls from the multiplex PCR reads with MiXCR, one row per CDR3 protein. The profile shows more than 650,000 distinct CDR3 sequences, less than 15% of them singletons. Overall study findings and caveats: Ophthalmopathy and stable hyperthyroidism were separated by a 13 V-J model.

This receptor was obtained from a woman aged 18-29 years with Graves' hyperthyroidism. Sequencing used blood. The V call is TRBV30, the J call TRBJ1-2, with no clear D. The CDR3 loop is CAWSPQVGRNPNYGYTF. The CDR3, as DNA: TGTGCCTGGAGCCCTCAGGTAGGGCGAAACCCTAACTATGGCTACACCTTC. The full variable domain, its missing parts supplied by reference TRBV30 and TRBJ1-2, is SQTIHQWPATLVQPVGSPLSLECTVEGTSNPNLYWYRQAAGRGLQLLFYSVGIGQISSEVPQNLSASRPQDRQFILSSKKLLLSDSGFYLCAWSPQVGRNPNYGYTFGSGTRLTVV.